This T cell receptor beta chain was sequenced during a study of blood T cell repertoires in COVID-19. At the level of the study: From the United States, Italy and Spain came samples of acute and convalescent COVID-19. T cells, B-cell-depleted T cells, or PBMCs provided the cDNA or gDNA that served as material.

In the original processing: Reference gene primer amplification gave estimated nucleated cell counts. The repertoire was sequenced with immunoSEQ multiplex PCR; TCRdb's copy has only in-frame clones and lacks some. V and J calls and clone size follow that table, whereas D and trimming were derived from the DNA. The sample includes 260,000 or so clones, roughly 76% seen only once; the top ten take roughly 8%. In Seattle, patients joined the study during active infection and were tracked longitudinally. A single count supports this clone. This CDR3 is 15 amino acids long. Germline CDR1 MDHEN, CDR2 SYDVKM. Trimming cost V 6 bases and J 5 bases; bases outside gene matches: 9.

The sequencing input was peripheral blood. V gene TRBV28 combines with J gene TRBJ2-3; 9 bases line up with TRBD2. This receptor was taken from a woman at least 80 years old with COVID-19, enrolled during active disease. Written as DNA, the CDR3 is TGTGCCAGCAGAAATGCGGGAGGGCGAGGAGATACGCAGTATTTT. This translates into CASRNAGGRGDTQYF.